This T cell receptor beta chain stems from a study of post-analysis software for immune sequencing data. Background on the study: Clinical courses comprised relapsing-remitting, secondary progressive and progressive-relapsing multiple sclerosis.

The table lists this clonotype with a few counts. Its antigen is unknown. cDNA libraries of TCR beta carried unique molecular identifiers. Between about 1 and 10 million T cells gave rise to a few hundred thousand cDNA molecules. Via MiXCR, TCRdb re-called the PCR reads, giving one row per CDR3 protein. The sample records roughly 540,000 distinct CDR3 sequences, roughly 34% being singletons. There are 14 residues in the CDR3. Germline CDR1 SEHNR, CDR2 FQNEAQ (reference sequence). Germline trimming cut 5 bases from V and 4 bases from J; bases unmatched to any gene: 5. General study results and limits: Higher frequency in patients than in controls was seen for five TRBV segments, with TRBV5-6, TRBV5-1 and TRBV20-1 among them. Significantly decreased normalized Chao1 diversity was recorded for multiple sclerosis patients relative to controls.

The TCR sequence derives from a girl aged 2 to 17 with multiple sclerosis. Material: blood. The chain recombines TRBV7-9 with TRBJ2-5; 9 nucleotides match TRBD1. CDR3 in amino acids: CASSRRDRVETQYF. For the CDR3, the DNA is TGTGCCAGCAGCCGAAGGGACAGGGTAGAGACCCAGTACTTC.